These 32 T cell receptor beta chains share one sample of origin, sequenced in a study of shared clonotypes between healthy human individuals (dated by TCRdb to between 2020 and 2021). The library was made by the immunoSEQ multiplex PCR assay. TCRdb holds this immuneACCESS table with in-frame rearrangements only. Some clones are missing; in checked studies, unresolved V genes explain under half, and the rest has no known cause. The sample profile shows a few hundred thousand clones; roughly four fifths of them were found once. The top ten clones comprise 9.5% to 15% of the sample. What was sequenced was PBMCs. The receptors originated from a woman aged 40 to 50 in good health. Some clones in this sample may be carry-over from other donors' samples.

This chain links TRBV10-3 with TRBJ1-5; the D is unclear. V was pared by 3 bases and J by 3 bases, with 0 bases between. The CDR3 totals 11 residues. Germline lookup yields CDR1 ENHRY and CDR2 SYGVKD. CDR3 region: CAISDNQPQHF. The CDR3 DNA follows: TGTGCCATCAGTGACAATCAGCCCCAGCATTTT.

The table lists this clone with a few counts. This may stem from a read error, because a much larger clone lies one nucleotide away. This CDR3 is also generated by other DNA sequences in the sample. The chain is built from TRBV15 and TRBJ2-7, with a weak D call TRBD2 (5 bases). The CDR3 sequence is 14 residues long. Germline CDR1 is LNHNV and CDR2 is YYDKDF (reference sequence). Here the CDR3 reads CATSREEEIYEQYF. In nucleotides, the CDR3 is TGTGCTACCAGCAGAGAGGAGGAAATCTACGAGCAGTACTTC.

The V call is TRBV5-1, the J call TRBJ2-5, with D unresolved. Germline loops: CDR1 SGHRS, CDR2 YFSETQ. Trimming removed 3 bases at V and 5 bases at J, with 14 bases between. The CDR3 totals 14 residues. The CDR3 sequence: CASSSRPASETQYF. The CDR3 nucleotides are TGCGCCAGCAGCTCCCGGCCCGCCAGTGAGACCCAGTACTTC.

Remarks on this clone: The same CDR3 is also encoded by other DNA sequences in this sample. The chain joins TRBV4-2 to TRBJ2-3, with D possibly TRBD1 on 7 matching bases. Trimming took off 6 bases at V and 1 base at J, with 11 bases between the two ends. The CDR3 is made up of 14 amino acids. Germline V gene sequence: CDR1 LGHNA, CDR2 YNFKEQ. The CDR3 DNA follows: TGTGCCAGCAGTCAGGGGGGCGGCACAGATACGCAGTATTTT. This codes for CASSQGGGTDTQYF.

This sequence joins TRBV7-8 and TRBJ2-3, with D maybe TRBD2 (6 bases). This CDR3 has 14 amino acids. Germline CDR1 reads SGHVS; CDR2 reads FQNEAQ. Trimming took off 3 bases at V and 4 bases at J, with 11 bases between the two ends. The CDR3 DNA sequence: TGTGCCAGCAGCTTCAAGAGGGAGGCAGATACGCAGTATTTT. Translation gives CASSFKREADTQYF.

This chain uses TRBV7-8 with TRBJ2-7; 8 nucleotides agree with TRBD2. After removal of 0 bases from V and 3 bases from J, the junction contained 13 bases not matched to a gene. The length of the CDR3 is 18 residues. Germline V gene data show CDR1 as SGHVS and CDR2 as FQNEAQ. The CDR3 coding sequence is TGTGCCAGCAGCTTAGCGCGGTTGGCGGGAGGCCCCCTCTACGAGCAGTACTTC. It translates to CASSLARLAGGPLYEQYF.

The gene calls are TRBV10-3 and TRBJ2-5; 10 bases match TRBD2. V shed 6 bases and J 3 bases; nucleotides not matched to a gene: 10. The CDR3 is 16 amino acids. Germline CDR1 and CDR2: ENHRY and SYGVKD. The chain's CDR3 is CAIRDSSGSSKETQYF. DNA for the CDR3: TGTGCCATCAGAGACTCTAGCGGGAGTTCGAAAGAGACCCAGTACTTC.

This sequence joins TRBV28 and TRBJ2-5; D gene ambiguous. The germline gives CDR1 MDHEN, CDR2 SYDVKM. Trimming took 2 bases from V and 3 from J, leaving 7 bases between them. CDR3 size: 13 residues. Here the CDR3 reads CASSLTVEETQYF. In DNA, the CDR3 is TGTGCCAGCAGTTTAACGGTCGAAGAGACCCAGTACTTC.

The CDR3 is CASSSDRGGKTQYF. CDR3 sequence (DNA): TGTGCCAGCAGTTCGGATAGGGGCGGAAAGACCCAGTACTTC. The chain employs TRBV28 and TRBJ2-5; weak D call: TRBD1 (5 bases). In germline, CDR1 is MDHEN, CDR2 SYDVKM. V lost 4 bases and J 6 bases, leaving 15 bases between the germline ends. The CDR3 is 14 residues long.

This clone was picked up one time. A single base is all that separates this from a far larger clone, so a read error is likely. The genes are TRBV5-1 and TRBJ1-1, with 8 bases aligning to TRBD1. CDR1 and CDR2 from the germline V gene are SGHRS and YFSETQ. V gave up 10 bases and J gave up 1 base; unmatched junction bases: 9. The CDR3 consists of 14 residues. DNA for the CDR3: TGCGCCGGCACCCCGACAGGGGCGAACACTGAAGCTTTCTTT. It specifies CAGTPTGANTEAFF.

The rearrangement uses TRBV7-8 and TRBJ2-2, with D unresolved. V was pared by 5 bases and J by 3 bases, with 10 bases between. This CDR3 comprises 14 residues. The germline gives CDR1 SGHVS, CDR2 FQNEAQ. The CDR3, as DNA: TGTGCCAGCAGCCCCCCTGGTGACACCGGGGAGCTGTTTTTT. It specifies CASSPPGDTGELFF.

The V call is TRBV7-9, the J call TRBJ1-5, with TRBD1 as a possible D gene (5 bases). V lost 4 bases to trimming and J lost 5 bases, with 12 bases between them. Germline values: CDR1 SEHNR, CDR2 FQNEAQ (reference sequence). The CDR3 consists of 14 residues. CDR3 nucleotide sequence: TGTGCCAGCAGCTCCTTGGGGGGGGATCAGCCCCAGCATTTT. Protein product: CASSSLGGDQPQHF.

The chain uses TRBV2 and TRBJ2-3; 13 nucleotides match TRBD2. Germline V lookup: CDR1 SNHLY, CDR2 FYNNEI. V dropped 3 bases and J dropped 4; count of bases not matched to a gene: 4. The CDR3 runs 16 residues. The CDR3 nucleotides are TGTGCCAGCAGTGATGGACTAGCGGGGGCCGCAGATACGCAGTATTTT. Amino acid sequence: CASSDGLAGAADTQYF.

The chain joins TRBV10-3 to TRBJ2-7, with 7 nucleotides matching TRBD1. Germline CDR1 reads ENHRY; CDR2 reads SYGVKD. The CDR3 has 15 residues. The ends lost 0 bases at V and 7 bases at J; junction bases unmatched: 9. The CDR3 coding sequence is TGTGCCATCAGTGAGTCAGGGGGCCCCGATGAGGAGCAGTACTTC. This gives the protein CAISESGGPDEEQYF.

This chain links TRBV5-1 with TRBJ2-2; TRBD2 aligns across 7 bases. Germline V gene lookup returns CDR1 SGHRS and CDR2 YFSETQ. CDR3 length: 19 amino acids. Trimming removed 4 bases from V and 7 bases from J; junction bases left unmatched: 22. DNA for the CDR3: TGCGCCAGCAGCCGGCCCAATTACGGGCGGGAGTATATCCTCGGGGAGCTGTTTTTT. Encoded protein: CASSRPNYGREYILGELFF.

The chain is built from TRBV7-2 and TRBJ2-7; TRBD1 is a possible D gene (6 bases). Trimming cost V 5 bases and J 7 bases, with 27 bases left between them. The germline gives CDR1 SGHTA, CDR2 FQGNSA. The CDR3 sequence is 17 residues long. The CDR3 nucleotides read TGTGCCAGCAGCCGAACATCCGACAGGCCACTTTCGGGAGAGCAGTACTTC. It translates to CASSRTSDRPLSGEQYF. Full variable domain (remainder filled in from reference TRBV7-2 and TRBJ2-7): GAGVSQSPSNKVTEKGKDVELRCDPISGHTALYWYRQSLGQGLEFLIYFQGNSAPDKSGLPSDRFSAERTGGSVSTLTIQRTQQEDSAVYLCASSRTSDRPLSGEQYFGPGTRLTVT.

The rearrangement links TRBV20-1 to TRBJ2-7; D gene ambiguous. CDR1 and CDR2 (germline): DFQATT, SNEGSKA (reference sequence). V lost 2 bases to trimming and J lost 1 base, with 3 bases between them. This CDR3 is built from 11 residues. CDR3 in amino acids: CSARKSYEQYF. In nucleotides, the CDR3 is TGCAGTGCTAGAAAGTCCTACGAGCAGTACTTC.

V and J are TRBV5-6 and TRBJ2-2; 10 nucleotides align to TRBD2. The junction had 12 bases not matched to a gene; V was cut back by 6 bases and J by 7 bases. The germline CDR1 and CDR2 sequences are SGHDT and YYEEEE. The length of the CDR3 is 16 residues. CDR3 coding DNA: TGTGCCAGCAATCTTGGGCTAGCGGGAGATTTCGGGGAGCTGTTTTTT. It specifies CASNLGLAGDFGELFF. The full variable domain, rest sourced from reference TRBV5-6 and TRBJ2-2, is DAGVTQSPTHLIKTRGQQVTLRCSPKSGHDTVSWYQQALGQGPQFIFQYYEEEERQRGNFPDRFSGHQFPNYSSELNVNALLLGDSALYLCASNLGLAGDFGELFFGEGSRLTVL.

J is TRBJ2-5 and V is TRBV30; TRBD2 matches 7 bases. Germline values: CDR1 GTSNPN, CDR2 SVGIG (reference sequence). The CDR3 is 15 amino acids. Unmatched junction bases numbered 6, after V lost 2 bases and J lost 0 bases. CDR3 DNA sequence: TGTGCCTGGAGTAGCGGGACGGGGTACCAAGAGACCCAGTACTTC. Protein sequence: CAWSSGTGYQETQYF.

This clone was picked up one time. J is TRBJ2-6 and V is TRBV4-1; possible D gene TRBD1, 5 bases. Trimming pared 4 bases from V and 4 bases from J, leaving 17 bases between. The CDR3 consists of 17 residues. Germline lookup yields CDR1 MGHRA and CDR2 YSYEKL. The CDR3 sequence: CASSLRLQGNGANVLTF. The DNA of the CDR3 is TGCGCCAGCAGCCTCCGACTCCAGGGTAACGGGGCCAACGTCCTGACTTTC.

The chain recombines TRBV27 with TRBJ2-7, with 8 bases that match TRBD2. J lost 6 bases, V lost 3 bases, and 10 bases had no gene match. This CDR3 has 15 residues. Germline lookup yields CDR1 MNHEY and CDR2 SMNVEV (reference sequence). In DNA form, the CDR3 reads TGTGCCAGCAGTTTTAGCGGGAAGGTCCCTCTCGAGCAGTACTTC. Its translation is CASSFSGKVPLEQYF.

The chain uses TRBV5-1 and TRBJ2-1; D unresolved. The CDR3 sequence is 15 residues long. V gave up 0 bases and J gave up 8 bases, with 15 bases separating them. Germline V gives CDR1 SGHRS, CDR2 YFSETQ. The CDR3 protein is CASSLAGLVTDEQFF. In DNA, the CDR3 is TGCGCCAGCAGCTTGGCTGGGCTAGTCACCGATGAGCAGTTCTTC.

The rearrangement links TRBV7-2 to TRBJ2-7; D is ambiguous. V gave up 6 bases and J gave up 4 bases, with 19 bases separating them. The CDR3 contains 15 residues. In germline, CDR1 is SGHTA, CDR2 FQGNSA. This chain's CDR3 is CASSSDPSMAYEQYF. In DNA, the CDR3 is TGTGCCAGCAGTTCAGACCCATCGATGGCTTACGAGCAGTACTTC. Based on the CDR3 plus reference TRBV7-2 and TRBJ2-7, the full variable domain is GAGVSQSPSNKVTEKGKDVELRCDPISGHTALYWYRQSLGQGLEFLIYFQGNSAPDKSGLPSDRFSAERTGGSVSTLTIQRTQQEDSAVYLCASSSDPSMAYEQYFGPGTRLTVT.

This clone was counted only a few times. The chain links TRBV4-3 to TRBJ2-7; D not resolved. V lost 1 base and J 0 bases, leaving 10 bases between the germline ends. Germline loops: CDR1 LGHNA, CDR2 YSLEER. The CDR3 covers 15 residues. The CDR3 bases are TGCGCCAGCAGCCAAGCAGCCGAGGTCTCCTACGAGCAGTACTTC. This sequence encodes CASSQAAEVSYEQYF.

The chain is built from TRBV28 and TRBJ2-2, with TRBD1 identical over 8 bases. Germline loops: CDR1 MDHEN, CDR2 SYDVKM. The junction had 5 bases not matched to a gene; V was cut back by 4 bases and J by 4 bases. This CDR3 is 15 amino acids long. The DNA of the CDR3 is TGTGCCAGCAGTTCCGACAGGGGTAGCACCGGGGAGCTGTTTTTT. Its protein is CASSSDRGSTGELFF.

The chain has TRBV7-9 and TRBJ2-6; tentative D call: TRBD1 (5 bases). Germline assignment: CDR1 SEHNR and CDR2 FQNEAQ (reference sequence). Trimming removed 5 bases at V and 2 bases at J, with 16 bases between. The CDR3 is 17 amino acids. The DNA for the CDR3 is TGTGCCAGCAGCCATCCGTGGGGCTTTACTGGGGCCAACGTCCTGACTTTC. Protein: CASSHPWGFTGANVLTF.

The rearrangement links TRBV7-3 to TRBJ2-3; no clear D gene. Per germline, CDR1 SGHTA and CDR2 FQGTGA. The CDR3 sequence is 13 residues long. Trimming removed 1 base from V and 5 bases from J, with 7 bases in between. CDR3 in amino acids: CASSLRDIDTQYF. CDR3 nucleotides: TGTGCCAGCAGCTTAAGGGATATAGATACGCAGTATTTT.

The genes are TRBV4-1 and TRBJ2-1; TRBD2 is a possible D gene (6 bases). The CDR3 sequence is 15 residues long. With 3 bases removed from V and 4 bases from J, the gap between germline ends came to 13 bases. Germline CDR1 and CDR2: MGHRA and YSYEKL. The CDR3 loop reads CASSHSWRGYNEQFF. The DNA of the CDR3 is TGCGCCAGCAGCCACAGCTGGAGGGGATACAATGAGCAGTTCTTC.

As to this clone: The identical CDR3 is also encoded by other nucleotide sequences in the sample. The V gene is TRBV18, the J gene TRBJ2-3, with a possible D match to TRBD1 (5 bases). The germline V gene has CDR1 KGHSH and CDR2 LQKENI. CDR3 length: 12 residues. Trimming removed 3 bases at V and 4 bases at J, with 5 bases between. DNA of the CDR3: TGTGCCAGCTCACCCAGGGCAGATACGCAGTATTTT. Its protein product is CASSPRADTQYF.

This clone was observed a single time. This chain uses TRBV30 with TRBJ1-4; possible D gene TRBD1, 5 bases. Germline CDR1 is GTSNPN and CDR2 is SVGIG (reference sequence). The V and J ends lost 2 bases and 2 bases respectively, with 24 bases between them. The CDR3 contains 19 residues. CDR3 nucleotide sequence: TGTGCCTGGAGTCGGACTCGGCGCACGGGGGGTGTGACTAATGAAAAACTGTTTTTT. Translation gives CAWSRTRRTGGVTNEKLFF.

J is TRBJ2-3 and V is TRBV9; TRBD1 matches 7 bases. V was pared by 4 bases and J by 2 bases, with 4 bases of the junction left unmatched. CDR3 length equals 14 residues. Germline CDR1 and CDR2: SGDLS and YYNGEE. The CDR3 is CASSTGAATDTQYF. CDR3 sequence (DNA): TGTGCCAGCAGCACAGGGGCGGCCACAGATACGCAGTATTTT.

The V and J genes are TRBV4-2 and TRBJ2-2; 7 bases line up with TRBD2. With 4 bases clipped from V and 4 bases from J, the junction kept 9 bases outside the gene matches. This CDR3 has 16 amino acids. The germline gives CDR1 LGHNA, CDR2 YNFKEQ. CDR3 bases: TGTGCCAGCAGCCTCCGGGGGGTAGCGGCCACCGGGGAGCTGTTTTTT. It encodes CASSLRGVAATGELFF.